This T cell receptor beta chain was captured in a study of blood T cells in healthy people across ages. PBMCs, at least 7 million per sample, were isolated. Per sample, at least 5 micrograms of total RNA were extracted. Study observations and caveats: A strong correlation was seen between TCR beta diversity and naive T cell percentage. In long-lived donors, naive CD4+ cell counts and diversity exceeded those of aged donors.

For this clonotype: Its antigen remains unidentified.

It was with a sample-barcoded 5' primer and a J-beta primer mix that a second PCR of roughly 6 to 12 cycles was run. TCRdb ran MiXCR on the 5' RACE reads and lists one entry per CDR3 protein. This table has about 2 million distinct CDR3 sequences, roughly 52% appearing once. This CDR3 has 15 amino acids. Trimming removed 2 bases from V and 0 bases from J, with 8 bases in between. CDR1 is SGHRS, CDR2 YFSETQ, per germline. The genes are TRBV5-1 and TRBJ2-2, with D uncertain. The source is a woman aged 40 to 50 in good health. Sequencing was done on a sample of blood. The CDR3 sequence is CASSLGNANTGELFF. The CDR3 DNA follows: TGCGCCAGCAGCTTAGGGAACGCGAACACCGGGGAGCTGTTTTTT.